The 18 T cell receptor beta chains below were found in one sample sequenced in a study of blood T cells in healthy people across ages. A second PCR of 7 to 11 cycles used a sample-barcoded 5' primer and a J-beta primer mix. TCRdb reprocessed the 5' RACE reads via MiXCR and lists one record per CDR3 protein. Among under 2 million distinct CDR3 sequences listed, around 36% were seen once. The sample was blood. These receptors were collected from a woman aged 25 to 39 in good health.

Only a few counts were recorded for this clonotype. The J gene is TRBJ1-1, the V gene TRBV6-1, with D hard to call. Looked up from germline, CDR1 is MNHNS and CDR2 is SASEGT. The CDR3 covers 13 residues. V lost 3 bases and J 3 bases, leaving 8 bases between the germline ends. The CDR3 nucleotides read TGTGCCAGCAGTGAGAGGTTAGACACTGAAGCTTTCTTT. It yields the protein CASSERLDTEAFF.

J is TRBJ2-5 and V is TRBV20-1; no clear D gene. The CDR3 length is 12 residues. In germline, CDR1 is DFQATT, CDR2 SNEGSKA (reference sequence). Trimming cost V 1 base and J 2 bases, with 5 bases left between them. CDR3 DNA: TGCAGTGCTAGAGTCCAGCAAGAGACCCAGTACTTC. Translation: CSARVQQETQYF.

The table lists this clonotype with a few counts. V and J are TRBV20-1 and TRBJ2-1, with TRBD2 matching over 7 bases. The CDR3 is made up of 14 amino acids. V trimming: 6 bases; J trimming: 6 bases; junction bases outside the gene matches: 11. Germline V gives CDR1 DFQATT, CDR2 SNEGSKA (reference sequence). The CDR3 coding sequence is TGCAGTGCCAGCGTGTTGGGGGGGGTCAATGAGCAGTTCTTC. It is translated as CSASVLGGVNEQFF.

The V call is TRBV23-1, the J call TRBJ2-5; a possible D gene is TRBD2 (7 bases). TRBV23-1 falls under the ORF class, with uncertain function. V was clipped by 11 bases and J by 1 base, with 23 bases between them. There are 16 residues in the CDR3. Here the CDR3 DNA reads TGCGCCTCCGGGAAGGCGGGGGCGGACTTCCAAGAGACCCAGTACTTC. It codes for CASGKAGADFQETQYF.

The chain joins TRBV28 to TRBJ1-2; maybe TRBD1 (5 bases). V lost 2 bases and J lost 8, with 21 bases in between. The length of the CDR3 is 16 residues. Germline-derived CDR1 and CDR2 are MDHEN and SYDVKM. This CDR3 is CASSLTVGGAAGGYTF. The CDR3 DNA is TGTGCCAGCAGTTTAACGGTTGGAGGGGCGGCCGGAGGCTACACCTTC.

This clonotype was picked up a small number of times. The rearrangement uses TRBV9 and TRBJ2-6; 10 positions match TRBD1. CDR3 length equals 19 residues. Germline V gene lookup returns CDR1 SGDLS and CDR2 YYNGEE. Unmatched junction bases numbered 6, after V lost 0 bases and J lost 0 bases. CDR3 in amino acids: CASSVATGTGVSGANVLTF. The CDR3 DNA reads TGTGCCAGCAGCGTAGCTACCGGGACAGGGGTCTCTGGGGCCAACGTCCTGACTTTC. Using reference TRBV9 and TRBJ2-6 for the parts outside the CDR3, the full variable domain is DSGVTQTPKHLITATGQRVTLRCSPRSGDLSVYWYQQSLDQGLQFLIQYYNGEERAKGNILERFSAQQFPDLHSELNLSSLELGDSALYFCASSVATGTGVSGANVLTFGAGSRLTVL.

Many counts were recorded for this clonotype. This sequence joins TRBV3-1 and TRBJ2-5, with TRBD1 matching 7 bases. The CDR3 length is 14 residues. The germline gives CDR1 LGHDT, CDR2 YNNKEL (reference sequence). Trimming at V came to 2 bases and at J to 3 bases, leaving 3 bases not matched to a gene. This CDR3 is CASSQLDREETQYF. The CDR3 coding sequence is TGTGCCAGCAGCCAACTAGACAGGGAAGAGACCCAGTACTTC.

This chain connects TRBV5-6 to TRBJ2-5; D call uncertain. The CDR3 is 16 residues long. V lost 1 base, J lost 0 bases, and 13 bases lay in between. Germline V gene lookup returns CDR1 SGHDT and CDR2 YYEEEE. CDR3 sequence reads: CASSLSSYYNQETQYF. CDR3 coding DNA: TGTGCCAGCAGCTTGTCGAGCTACTATAACCAAGAGACCCAGTACTTC.

The sample holds a few counts of this clonotype. V is TRBV5-6 and J is TRBJ2-1; D assignment may be TRBD1 or TRBD2 (5 bases each). The length of the CDR3 is 17 residues. Per germline, CDR1 SGHDT and CDR2 YYEEEE. Trimming cost V 4 bases and J 2 bases, with 19 bases left between them. The CDR3, as DNA: TGTGCCAGCAGCCGAGGGCACAGGCGAACAACCTACAATGAGCAGTTCTTC. Its protein product is CASSRGHRRTTYNEQFF.

This clonotype was observed a few times. J is TRBJ1-2 and V is TRBV30; D is perhaps TRBD1 (5 bases). Germline CDR1 is GTSNPN and CDR2 is SVGIG (reference sequence). The CDR3 loop spans 15 amino acids. V shed 3 bases and J shed 4 bases, with 18 bases lying between them. The CDR3 here is CAWSVSDSGFYGYTF. The CDR3 DNA follows: TGTGCCTGGAGCGTATCCGACAGTGGATTCTATGGCTACACCTTC.

V and J are TRBV9 and TRBJ2-1, with D possibly being TRBD2 (5 bases). Trimming left V 0 bases short and J 8 bases short, with 9 bases between. The CDR3 loop spans 13 amino acids. The germline CDR1 and CDR2 sequences are SGDLS and YYNGEE. CDR3 amino acids: CASSVGVSDEQFF. The CDR3 DNA follows: TGTGCCAGCAGCGTAGGGGTTAGCGATGAGCAGTTCTTC.

The V gene is TRBV9, the J gene TRBJ2-5, with 12 bases fitting TRBD1. The germline CDR1 and CDR2 sequences are SGDLS and YYNGEE. CDR3 length: 14 residues. Trimming removed 2 bases from V and 4 bases from J; junction bases left unmatched: 0. CDR3 in DNA: TGTGCCAGCAGCGTGGGACAGGGGGCAGAGACCCAGTACTTC. This sequence encodes CASSVGQGAETQYF.

Only a few counts were recorded for this clonotype. V usage is TRBV20-1 and J usage is TRBJ1-5, with D perhaps matching TRBD1 (6 bases). The CDR3 length is 13 residues. Deletions cut 3 bases from V and 4 bases from J, with 10 bases between. CDR1 DFQATT and CDR2 SNEGSKA come from the germline V gene (reference sequence). The CDR3 region is CSASEQGNQPQHF. For the CDR3, the DNA is TGCAGTGCTAGTGAACAGGGAAATCAGCCCCAGCATTTT.

There are many counts of this clonotype. The chain has TRBV20-1 and TRBJ1-5; 7 bases line up with TRBD1. Per the germline V gene, CDR1 is DFQATT and CDR2 is SNEGSKA (reference sequence). The V gene end was trimmed by 5 bases and the J gene end by 0 bases; junction bases not matched to a gene: 7. The CDR3 runs to 15 residues. DNA of the CDR3: TGCAGTGCTCCCCCAGGGGGGGGTAGCAATCAGCCCCAGCATTTT. Its translation: CSAPPGGGSNQPQHF.

The J gene is TRBJ1-1, the V gene TRBV7-2; possible D gene TRBD1, 5 bases. The ends were cut back, 4 bases at V and 11 bases at J, with 11 bases in the middle. Per the germline V gene, CDR1 is SGHTA and CDR2 is FQGNSA. The CDR3 has 11 amino acids. This CDR3 is CASSSGKEAFF. The CDR3 DNA reads as TGTGCCAGCAGCTCAGGGAAGGAGGCTTTCTTT.

Concerning this clonotype: Its ends do not fully match the called genes, so a read error is possible. The chain couples TRBV4-1 to TRBJ2-2; TRBD1 aligns across 8 bases. CDR3 size: 15 residues. Germline assignment: CDR1 MGHRA and CDR2 YSYEKL. The CDR3 coding sequence is TGCGCCAGCAGCCCGCAACAGGGGGGAACCGGGGAGCGGTTTTTT. It codes for CASSPQQGGTGERFF.

This chain uses TRBV3-1 with TRBJ2-1; a weak D match, TRBD2 (5 bases). The CDR3 totals 16 residues. Germline CDR1 and CDR2: LGHDT and YNNKEL (reference sequence). The V end was cut by 0 bases, the J end by 3 bases, with 12 bases between. CDR3 residues: CASSQDRGGLYNEQFF. The CDR3 DNA is TGTGCCAGCAGCCAAGACCGGGGTGGCCTCTACAATGAGCAGTTCTTC.

Here the CDR3 reads CSASPSRGGQRNEQYF. CDR3 nucleotide sequence: TGCAGTGCTAGCCCCTCACGGGGGGGCCAGAGAAATGAGCAGTACTTC. The chain combines TRBV20-1 with TRBJ2-5; 8 nucleotides match TRBD2. CDR3 length equals 16 residues. The germline CDR1 and CDR2 sequences are DFQATT and SNEGSKA (reference sequence). V dropped 3 bases and J dropped 11; count of bases not matched to a gene: 20.